The present T cell receptor beta chain was sequenced within a study of T cell repertoires in cytomegalovirus infection. Study-wide context: Recently identified HLA-C-restricted and well-studied HLA-B-restricted CMV epitopes were used.

TCRdb re-called the reads with MiXCR, one entry per CDR3 protein. This table has about 830,000 distinct CDR3 sequences, approximately 29% appearing once. Concerning this clonotype itself: Its antigen is unknown.

With V trimmed by 5 bases and J by 10 bases, 10 bases remained unmatched. This CDR3 has 15 amino acids. Germline lookup yields CDR1 MNHEY and CDR2 SMNVEV (reference sequence). The receptor was isolated from a human donor in good health (CMV status not recorded). Some clones in this sample may be carry-over from other donors' samples. The V gene is TRBV27, the J gene TRBJ1-6, with 8 nucleotides matching TRBD1. The sample was cultured CD8+ T cells from PBMCs, taken from culture after CMV antigen stimulation. CDR3 sequence (DNA): TGTGCCAGCAGTCCCGCAGGGGGCGAAGGGTCACCCCTCCACTTT. It yields the protein CASSPAGGEGSPLHF.